The next 32 T cell receptor beta chains were all read from a single sample in a study of OX40 agonist ivuxolimab in advanced cancers. Sequencing used immunoSEQ multiplex PCR; TCRdb keeps in-frame clones, though not all of them. The data show about 65,000 clones, with about nine tenths seen just once and 0.35% to 0.45% held by the top ten. The sequenced sample was CD4+ or CD8+ T cells sorted from blood, obtained in a trial of the OX40 agonist ivuxolimab. Source of these receptors: an adult with an advanced solid tumor such as melanoma, head and neck, liver or kidney cancer.

The V gene is TRBV7-3, the J gene TRBJ1-6; D remains unclear. CDR1 and CDR2 (germline): SGHTA, FQGTGA. Trimming left V 5 bases short and J 9 bases short, with 14 bases between. This CDR3 has 14 amino acids. This CDR3 is CASSPGGGISPLHF. For the CDR3, the DNA is TGTGCCAGCAGCCCCGGTGGAGGGATTTCACCCCTCCACTTT.

The rearrangement uses TRBV4-2 and TRBJ2-7; possibly TRBD1 for D (5 bases). The CDR3 is made up of 14 amino acids. Trimming took off 0 bases at V and 5 bases at J, with 11 bases between the two ends. CDR1 and CDR2 (germline): LGHNA, YNFKEQ. This CDR3 reads CASSQDQGSHEQYF. In nucleotides, the CDR3 is TGTGCCAGCAGCCAAGATCAGGGAAGTCACGAGCAGTACTTC.

The chain recombines TRBV5-5 with TRBJ2-1; 8 bases match TRBD2. Trimming took 2 bases from V and 0 from J; bases not matched to a gene: 10. The CDR3 has 18 amino acids. In germline, CDR1 is SGHKS, CDR2 YYEKEE (reference sequence). In DNA form, the CDR3 reads TGTGCCAGCAGCTTAGGTTTCAAGCGGGGGAGCTCCTACAATGAGCAGTTCTTC. This translates into CASSLGFKRGSSYNEQFF.

A word on this clone: The junction departs from the called germline gene at one end, perhaps through a read error. This chain connects TRBV5-3 to TRBJ2-7, with TRBD1 matching over 10 bases. TRBV5-3 is designated an ORF whose function remains uncertain. The CDR3 loop spans 14 amino acids. CDR3 residues: CASSLGQGAYEQYF. In nucleotides, the CDR3 is TGTGCCAGCAGCTTAGGACAGGGGGCCTACGAGCAGTACTTC.

This rearrangement joins TRBV6-1 to TRBJ1-1; D remains ambiguous. Per the germline V gene, CDR1 is MNHNS and CDR2 is SASEGT. Between the trimmed V and J ends, which lost 11 bases and 9 bases, there was a span of 22 bases. The CDR3 spans 13 residues. CDR3 sequence (DNA): TGTGCCGGCCATACAGCTGCGCCCCGAAAAGCTTTCTTT. It encodes CAGHTAAPRKAFF.

This chain uses TRBV5-6 with TRBJ2-2; D remains unclear. Trimming removed 1 base at V and 1 base at J, with 8 bases between. This CDR3 is 15 amino acids long. CDR1 and CDR2 from the germline V gene are SGHDT and YYEEEE. The DNA for the CDR3 is TGTGCCAGCAGCTTGTGGCTATTGAACACCGGGGAGCTGTTTTTT. Residues: CASSLWLLNTGELFF.

The chain couples TRBV18 to TRBJ1-2; 7 positions match TRBD1. V dropped 3 bases and J dropped 8; count of bases not matched to a gene: 9. CDR1 is KGHSH, CDR2 LQKENI, per germline. The CDR3 sequence is 14 residues long. The CDR3 region has the DNA TGTGCCAGCTCACCCTCACAGGGGTCCGGGGGCTACACCTTC. It yields the protein CASSPSQGSGGYTF.

The chain combines TRBV21-1 with TRBJ1-1; the table names TRBD1, a call not compared with the DNA. TRBV21-1 is shown as a pseudogene. The length of the CDR3 is 15 residues. This chain's CDR3 is CASSKEPLEGAEAFF. As DNA, the CDR3 is TGTGCCAGCAGCAAAGAGCCCCTTGAGGGGGCCGAAGCTTTCTTT.

The genes are TRBV6-4 and TRBJ1-6; D is perhaps TRBD1 (5 bases). Germline V gives CDR1 MRHNA, CDR2 SNTAGT. The CDR3 is 13 amino acids. The V and J ends lost 5 bases and 8 bases respectively, with 10 bases between them. The CDR3 coding sequence is TGTGCCAGCAGTATGGGGGGTGATTCACCCCTCCACTTT. This encodes CASSMGGDSPLHF.

The genes are TRBV9 and TRBJ1-3; unclear D gene. The CDR3 totals 16 residues. V dropped 0 bases and J dropped 0 bases, with 10 bases sitting between them. Germline lookup yields CDR1 SGDLS and CDR2 YYNGEE. CDR3 protein: CASSVDGGRSGNTIYF. In DNA form, the CDR3 reads TGTGCCAGCAGCGTAGACGGCGGGCGCTCTGGAAACACCATATATTTT.

This rearrangement joins TRBV6-6 to TRBJ2-3; D ambiguous. V was cut by 2 bases and J by 1 base, with 1 base left in between. This CDR3 has 12 amino acids. Germline V gene lookup returns CDR1 MNHNY and CDR2 SVGAGI (reference sequence). CDR3 in amino acids: CASSYGTDTQYF. The CDR3 DNA is TGTGCCAGCAGTTACGGCACAGATACGCAGTATTTT.

The chain joins TRBV5-4 to TRBJ1-2; 9 nucleotides match TRBD1. The CDR3 is made up of 14 amino acids. J was trimmed by 3 bases and V by 0 bases; bases with no gene match: 0. CDR1 and CDR2 (germline): SGHNT, YYREEE (reference sequence). The CDR3 coding sequence is TGTGCCAGCAGCTTGGGGGACAGGGACTATGGCTACACCTTC. Translated, it gives CASSLGDRDYGYTF.

Worth noting for this clone: An end of the junction differs from the germline gene, which may be a read error. V gene TRBV5-1 combines with J gene TRBJ2-7; TRBD2 matches at 12 bases. CDR1 and CDR2 from the germline V gene are SGHRS and YFSETQ. CDR3 length: 15 amino acids. This CDR3 reads CARSLASGGGYEQYF. The CDR3 DNA reads as TGCGCCCGCAGCTTGGCTAGCGGGGGGGGATACGAGCAGTACTTC.

V is TRBV27 and J is TRBJ2-7; 7 positions match TRBD1. Germline CDR1 MNHEY, CDR2 SMNVEV (reference sequence). This CDR3 region has 17 residues. The V segment lost 5 bases and the J segment 0 bases; nucleotides outside the gene matches: 13. The CDR3 loop is CASSPPRTGRTSYEQYF. The DNA for the CDR3 is TGTGCCAGCAGTCCCCCCAGGACAGGCCGCACCTCCTACGAGCAGTACTTC.

Only a few counts were recorded for this clone. This chain joins TRBV4-1 and TRBJ1-5, with 9 bases fitting TRBD1. This CDR3 is built from 19 residues. V lost 0 bases and J lost 0; bases outside the gene matches: 9. CDR1 and CDR2 (germline): MGHRA, YSYEKL. The CDR3 loop is CASSQEPQGASYSNQPQHF. Here the CDR3 DNA reads TGCGCCAGCAGCCAAGAACCACAGGGGGCCAGTTATAGCAATCAGCCCCAGCATTTT.

CDR3 protein: CASSPRGPDTQYF. In nucleotides, the CDR3 is TGTGCCAGCAGCCCCAGGGGGCCAGATACGCAGTATTTT. The gene calls are TRBV7-9 and TRBJ2-3; 8 nucleotides align to TRBD1. CDR3 size: 13 residues. In germline, CDR1 is SEHNR, CDR2 FQNEAQ (reference sequence). Losses at the gene ends were 5 bases for V and 4 bases for J; bases not matched to a gene: 2.

The chain has TRBV7-2 and TRBJ1-4; 7 bases fit TRBD1. Germline CDR1 reads SGHTA; CDR2 reads FQGNSA. The CDR3 runs to 13 residues. Losses at the gene ends were 4 bases for V and 9 bases for J; bases not matched to a gene: 5. The CDR3 is CASSSGQSKKLFF. CDR3 coding DNA: TGTGCCAGCAGCTCGGGACAGTCTAAAAAACTGTTTTTT.

The chain recombines TRBV7-2 with TRBJ1-5; 8 bases map to TRBD1. Unmatched junction bases numbered 2, after V lost 1 base and J lost 3 bases. Germline CDR1 SGHTA, CDR2 FQGNSA. CDR3 length equals 15 residues. The CDR3 reads CASSLGQGFNQPQHF. The CDR3 region has the DNA TGTGCCAGCAGCTTAGGACAGGGGTTCAATCAGCCCCAGCATTTT. The entire variable domain, with the rest obtained from reference TRBV7-2 and TRBJ1-5, is as follows: GAGVSQSPSNKVTEKGKDVELRCDPISGHTALYWYRQSLGQGLEFLIYFQGNSAPDKSGLPSDRFSAERTGGSVSTLTIQRTQQEDSAVYLCASSLGQGFNQPQHFGDGTRLSIL.

This sequence joins TRBV7-9 and TRBJ2-5; 10 positions agree with TRBD2. Matching the DNA end better, TRBJ2-7 makes the J call doubtful. The CDR3 is made up of 16 amino acids. Germline V CDR1 and CDR2: SEHNR, FQNEAQ (reference sequence). Here the CDR3 DNA reads TGTGCCAGCAGCTTACGGGGTGCTAGCGGGGGATACGAGCAGTACTTC. Encoded protein: CASSLRGASGGYEQYF.

This chain links TRBV25-1 with TRBJ2-1; TRBD1 is a possible D gene (5 bases). The CDR3 loop spans 17 amino acids. In germline, CDR1 is MGHDK, CDR2 SYGVNS. The V end lost 3 bases, the J end lost 2 bases, and 17 bases lay between the germline ends. CDR3 protein: CASSDRLQGQTYNEQFF. In DNA, the CDR3 is TGTGCCAGCAGTGATCGACTTCAAGGACAAACCTACAATGAGCAGTTCTTC.

The V gene is TRBV10-2, the J gene TRBJ2-1; D possibly uses TRBD1 or TRBD2 (5 bases each). CDR3 length equals 13 residues. The V end lost 7 bases, the J end lost 6 bases, and 13 bases lay between the germline ends. CDR1 WSHSY and CDR2 SAAADI come from the germline V gene. CDR3 coding DNA: TGCGCCAGCAACACCGGGACGCGCAATGAGCAGTTCTTC. This codes for CASNTGTRNEQFF.

This sequence joins TRBV7-9 and TRBJ2-5, with D possibly TRBD2 on 5 matching bases. The germline V and J ends were trimmed by 5 bases and 4 bases, with 17 bases remaining between them. The CDR3 loop spans 15 amino acids. Germline V lookup: CDR1 SEHNR, CDR2 FQNEAQ (reference sequence). CDR3 loop: CASSPDERRGETQYF. The CDR3 DNA follows: TGTGCCAGCAGCCCGGATGAACGCCGGGGAGAGACCCAGTACTTC.

The gene calls are TRBV6-4 and TRBJ2-1; 8 bases are a match to TRBD2. In germline, CDR1 is MRHNA, CDR2 SNTAGT. The CDR3 spans 16 residues. Trimming cost V 5 bases and J 0 bases; bases outside gene matches: 6. DNA for the CDR3: TGTGCCAGCAGTTCATCCGGGACTAGCTCCTACAATGAGCAGTTCTTC. Translating gives CASSSSGTSSYNEQFF.

V and J are TRBV19 and TRBJ2-2; 12 bases map to TRBD1. The germline gives CDR1 LNHDA, CDR2 SQIVND (reference sequence). CDR3 length: 16 residues. The V and J ends lost 6 bases and 4 bases, in that order; junction bases with no gene match: 6. The chain's CDR3 is CASRSGQGASTGELFF. The CDR3 DNA is TGTGCCAGTAGGTCGGGACAGGGGGCAAGCACCGGGGAGCTGTTTTTT.

CDR3 protein: CASTGQGQETQYF. DNA for the CDR3: TGTGCCAGCACGGGACAGGGGCAAGAGACCCAGTACTTC. The chain uses TRBV27 and TRBJ2-5, with 10 bases lining up with TRBD1. V was clipped by 7 bases and J by 2 bases; unmatched bases: 1. The CDR3 has 13 residues. Germline V gives CDR1 MNHEY, CDR2 SMNVEV (reference sequence).

The chain couples TRBV5-5 to TRBJ1-1; 7 bases agree with TRBD1. With 4 bases clipped from V and 7 bases from J, the junction kept 4 bases outside the gene matches. CDR1 is SGHKS and CDR2 is YYEKEE in the germline V gene (reference sequence). This CDR3 is 12 amino acids long. This CDR3 reads CASSPRQGEAFF. DNA of the CDR3: TGTGCCAGCAGCCCCCGACAGGGTGAAGCTTTCTTT.

For this clone: Additional DNA sequences in this sample encode the identical CDR3. The V gene is TRBV30, the J gene TRBJ2-7, with TRBD1 matching 9 bases. CDR1 and CDR2 (germline): GTSNPN, SVGIG (reference sequence). Trimming cost V 3 bases and J 0 bases; bases outside gene matches: 3. There are 14 residues in the CDR3. This chain's CDR3 is CAWSRDRASYEQYF. The CDR3 coding sequence is TGTGCCTGGAGCCGGGACAGGGCCTCCTACGAGCAGTACTTC.

The rearrangement links TRBV7-9 to TRBJ2-2, with 8 bases aligning to TRBD2. This CDR3 has 17 residues. With V trimmed by 4 bases and J by 4 bases, 11 bases remained unmatched. CDR1 is SEHNR, CDR2 FQNEAQ, per germline (reference sequence). CDR3 bases: TGTGCCAGCAGCTCGCACCGGGGGGGCCGGGGCACCGGGGAGCTGTTTTTT. This encodes CASSSHRGGRGTGELFF.

The gene calls are TRBV15 and TRBJ1-4; 8 bases fit TRBD1. Germline V gives CDR1 LNHNV, CDR2 YYDKDF (reference sequence). Germline trimming cut 2 bases from V and 0 bases from J; bases unmatched to any gene: 5. The CDR3 is 17 amino acids. The CDR3 DNA is TGTGCCACCAGCAGACGACGGACAGGGACAACTAATGAAAAACTGTTTTTT. Its protein product is CATSRRRTGTTNEKLFF.

The V gene is TRBV7-2, the J gene TRBJ1-6; no reliable D call. Trimming pared 5 bases from V and 5 bases from J, leaving 4 bases between. The CDR3 extends over 12 amino acids. CDR1 is SGHTA and CDR2 is FQGNSA in the germline V gene. CDR3 DNA sequence: TGTGCCAGCAGCCCGAATAATTCACCCCTCCACTTT. The encoded protein is CASSPNNSPLHF.

The rearrangement uses TRBV5-4 and TRBJ1-2, with 7 bases lining up with TRBD1. This CDR3 spans 13 amino acids. In germline, CDR1 is SGHNT, CDR2 YYREEE (reference sequence). J gave up 2 bases and V 2 bases, and 0 bases lay outside the gene matches. The CDR3 region has the DNA TGTGCCAGCAGCTTACAGGGGAACTATGGCTACACCTTC. Residues: CASSLQGNYGYTF.

This clone was picked up one time. This rearrangement joins TRBV6-4 to TRBJ2-5, with unresolved D. V was pared by 6 bases and J by 9 bases, with 20 bases between. The CDR3 runs to 14 residues. Germline V CDR1 and CDR2: MRHNA, SNTAGT. CDR3 amino acids: CASRFTIDSGAQYF. Here the CDR3 DNA reads TGTGCCAGCAGGTTCACAATAGATTCTGGGGCCCAGTACTTC.